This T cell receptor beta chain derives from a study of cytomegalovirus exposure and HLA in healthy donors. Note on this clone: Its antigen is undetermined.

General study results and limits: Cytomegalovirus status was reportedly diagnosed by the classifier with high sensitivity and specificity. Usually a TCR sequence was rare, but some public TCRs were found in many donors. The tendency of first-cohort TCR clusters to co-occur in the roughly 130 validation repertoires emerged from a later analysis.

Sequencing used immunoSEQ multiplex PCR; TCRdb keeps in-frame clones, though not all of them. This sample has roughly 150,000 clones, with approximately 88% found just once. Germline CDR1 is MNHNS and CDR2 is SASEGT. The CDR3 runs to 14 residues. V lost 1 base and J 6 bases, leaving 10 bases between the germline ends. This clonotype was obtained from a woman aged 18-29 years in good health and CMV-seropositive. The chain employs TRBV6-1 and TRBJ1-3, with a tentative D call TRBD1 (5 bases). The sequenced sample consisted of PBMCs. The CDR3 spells CASSEDGGENTIYF. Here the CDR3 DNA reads TGTGCCAGCAGTGAAGACGGGGGTGAAAACACCATATATTTT.